Reported below is one T cell receptor (beta chain). It was with 60 Vbeta and 13 Jbeta primers that the PCR ran. Profiling relied on immunoSEQ multiplex PCR, and the TCRdb table lists in-frame clones only, not all of them. The sample data list tens of thousands of clones. The record originates from a study of cytomegalovirus exposure and HLA in healthy donors. The CDR3 covers 14 residues. The V gene end was trimmed by 3 bases and the J gene end by 6 bases; junction bases not matched to a gene: 5. CDR1 is MDHEN, CDR2 SYDVKM, per germline. Source material: PBMCs. V usage is TRBV28 and J usage is TRBJ2-7, with TRBD1 matching over 10 bases. This clonotype was obtained from a man aged 45-65 years in good health and CMV-seropositive. Here the CDR3 reads CASSFLDRGSEQYF. CDR3 DNA sequence: TGTGCCAGCAGTTTTTTGGACAGGGGGAGCGAGCAGTACTTC.